The source of this T cell receptor (beta chain) is a study of T-cell memory formation after mild COVID-19. Study-wide results and limits: Whereas later expanders leaned CD4+, clones contracting day 15 to 85 showed a balanced CD4/CD8 makeup.

The germline V gene encodes CDR1 DFQATT and CDR2 SNEGSKA (reference sequence). The V end was cut by 1 base, the J end by 3 bases, with 7 bases between. This CDR3 spans 12 amino acids. Using its own MiXCR run on the 5' RACE reads, TCRdb lists one record per CDR3 protein. The sample has around 340,000 distinct CDR3 sequences; around an eighth are singletons. Comments on this clonotype: Its specificity is not known.

The chain couples TRBV20-1 to TRBJ2-7; tentative D call: TRBD1 (5 bases). The sequenced material came from PBMCs or a T cell subset sorted from them (not recorded which). This receptor was taken from a man between 18 and 35 years old who had mild COVID-19 (a few samples of this study predate the infection). Cell type and time point are not known. This CDR3 reads CSARVRGYEQYF. The CDR3, as DNA: TGCAGTGCTAGAGTTAGGGGCTACGAGCAGTACTTC.